One sample yielded the 28 T cell receptor beta chains listed below, sequenced in a study of T cell clones after liver transplantation (dated by TCRdb to between 2018 and 2021). The library was built by means of the immunoSEQ multiplex PCR assay. The table was pulled from immuneACCESS by TCRdb, which kept in-frame rearrangements only. Such tables lose some clones; where checked, under half of the loss comes from unresolved V genes, and the rest has no known cause. Within this sample are 25,000 to 40,000 clones, with around 94% of them counted one time only. 25% to 30% of the sample comes from the top ten. Specimen: CD8+ T cells from blood, collected 12 months after liver transplant. The receptors come from a human patient who received a liver transplant. In patients who had a transplant, some T cells may come from the graft donor.

This chain links TRBV28 with TRBJ2-7; 7 bases line up with TRBD2. V was clipped by 6 bases and J by 4 bases; unmatched bases: 9. Germline assignment: CDR1 MDHEN and CDR2 SYDVKM. This CDR3 comprises 14 residues. CDR3 in DNA: TGTGCCAGCAGCCTGGGAGGGGACGGGTACGAGCAGTACTTC. Encoded protein: CASSLGGDGYEQYF.

This clone has just a few counts. The chain has TRBV27 and TRBJ1-1; no clear D gene. This CDR3 comprises 11 residues. V lost 6 bases and J 7 bases, leaving 9 bases between the germline ends. Per germline, CDR1 MNHEY and CDR2 SMNVEV (reference sequence). CDR3: CASRFGYEAFF. CDR3 nucleotides: TGTGCCAGCAGGTTTGGGTATGAAGCTTTCTTT.

The rearrangement links TRBV27 to TRBJ2-1; 12 bases are a match to TRBD2. CDR1 is MNHEY and CDR2 is SMNVEV in the germline V gene (reference sequence). Trimming took 2 bases from V and 12 from J; bases not matched to a gene: 11. The length of the CDR3 is 16 residues. The CDR3 coding sequence is TGTGCCAGCAGTTTAAGGAGGACTAGCGGGATCCCTTCGCAGTTCTTC. It yields the protein CASSLRRTSGIPSQFF.

V usage is TRBV5-1 and J usage is TRBJ1-1, with 7 bases fitting TRBD1. The CDR3 contains 14 residues. The V and J ends lost 0 bases and 6 bases, in that order; junction bases with no gene match: 5. Germline values: CDR1 SGHRS, CDR2 YFSETQ. The CDR3 loop is CASSLGTGPAEAFF. CDR3 nucleotides: TGCGCCAGCAGCTTGGGGACAGGCCCGGCTGAAGCTTTCTTT.

This clone was counted a single time. The chain uses TRBV29-1 and TRBJ2-2; a weak D match, TRBD1 (6 bases). V lost 6 bases and J lost 6, with 11 bases in between. There are 12 residues in the CDR3. Germline CDR1 and CDR2: SQVTM and ANQGSEA. The CDR3: CSVYREAGELFF. The CDR3 DNA is TGCAGCGTGTACAGGGAAGCCGGGGAGCTGTTTTTT.

The V gene is TRBV6-5, the J gene TRBJ2-7; unclear D gene. V was clipped by 2 bases and J by 3 bases, with 14 bases between them. CDR1 and CDR2 from the germline V gene are MNHEY and SVGAGI. The CDR3 loop spans 15 amino acids. CDR3 coding DNA: TGTGCCAGCAGTTACAGCCGCGGAAACGACTACGAGCAGTACTTC. Its protein is CASSYSRGNDYEQYF.

The rearrangement uses TRBV11-3 and TRBJ1-4, with D perhaps matching TRBD1 (6 bases). V was clipped by 2 bases and J by 7 bases, with 11 bases between them. Germline assignment: CDR1 SGHNT and CDR2 YENEEA. This CDR3 region has 14 residues. The CDR3 protein is CASSLRGLGEKLFF. The DNA of the CDR3 is TGTGCCAGCAGCTTAAGGGGGTTGGGTGAAAAACTGTTTTTT.

The chain uses TRBV23-1 and TRBJ2-7, with TRBD2 identical over 7 bases. TRBV23-1 is reported as an ORF; its role is uncertain. Trimming cost V 10 bases and J 4 bases; bases outside gene matches: 7. The CDR3 consists of 12 residues. The CDR3 DNA is TGCGCCATCATCACTAGCGTGTACGAGCAGTACTTC. It encodes CAIITSVYEQYF.

The DNA of the CDR3 is TGTGCCAGCAGTTTAGATGGGCGATACAATGAGCAGTTCTTC. The encoded protein is CASSLDGRYNEQFF. The chain joins TRBV27 to TRBJ2-1, with unresolved D. The germline V gene has CDR1 MNHEY and CDR2 SMNVEV (reference sequence). This CDR3 has 14 residues. V lost 2 bases, J lost 4 bases, and 9 bases lay in between.

The CDR3 DNA follows: TGTGCCAGCACCGGACTAGCGGGTAACAATGAGCAGTTCTTC. Translation gives CASTGLAGNNEQFF. The chain is built from TRBV2 and TRBJ2-1; 11 nucleotides agree with TRBD2. CDR3 length equals 14 residues. V shed 7 bases, J shed 5 bases, and the junction held 4 bases outside the gene matches. The germline CDR1 and CDR2 sequences are SNHLY and FYNNEI.

The chain links TRBV18 to TRBJ2-7; 7 bases fit TRBD1. The junction had 4 bases not matched to a gene; V was cut back by 5 bases and J by 3 bases. Per germline, CDR1 KGHSH and CDR2 LQKENI. CDR3 length equals 13 residues. Here the CDR3 DNA reads TGTGCCAGCTCAACCGACAGGGTCTACGAGCAGTACTTC. Translated: CASSTDRVYEQYF.

J is TRBJ2-1 and V is TRBV27; D is possibly TRBD1 (6 bases). The CDR3 has 12 amino acids. Trimming left V 6 bases short and J 9 bases short, with 12 bases between. Germline CDR1 is MNHEY and CDR2 is SMNVEV (reference sequence). This chain's CDR3 is CASRYGRGEQFF. In nucleotides, the CDR3 is TGTGCCAGCAGGTACGGCAGGGGTGAGCAGTTCTTC.

CDR3 nucleotides: TGTGCCAGCAGCTCCGCAACAGGGAAAGATACGCAGTATTTT. Encoded protein: CASSSATGKDTQYF. This chain uses TRBV7-3 with TRBJ2-3; D is perhaps TRBD1 (6 bases). Germline assignment: CDR1 SGHTA and CDR2 FQGTGA. This CDR3 has 14 amino acids. V was shortened by 4 bases and J by 5 bases, with 13 bases between the two germline ends.

The chain employs TRBV30 and TRBJ2-2, with D possibly matching TRBD1 (6 bases). Looked up from germline, CDR1 is GTSNPN and CDR2 is SVGIG (reference sequence). V was trimmed by 2 bases and J by 5 bases, leaving 6 bases between them. The CDR3 has 12 residues. The CDR3 here is CAWSTGTGELFF. The CDR3 nucleotides read TGTGCCTGGAGTACAGGGACCGGGGAGCTGTTTTTT.

This clone has just one count. This chain uses TRBV19 with TRBJ1-1; D is unclear. Looked up from germline, CDR1 is LNHDA and CDR2 is SQIVND (reference sequence). Trimming left V 7 bases short and J 0 bases short, with 15 bases between. This CDR3 comprises 15 residues. The CDR3 loop reads CASTLPGQLNTEAFF. CDR3 DNA: TGTGCCAGTACCCTCCCCGGGCAGCTGAACACTGAAGCTTTCTTT.

The chain is built from TRBV27 and TRBJ1-1; a weak D match, TRBD1 (5 bases). The germline V and J ends were trimmed by 5 bases and 1 base, with 11 bases remaining between them. CDR3 length equals 14 residues. The germline V gene has CDR1 MNHEY and CDR2 SMNVEV (reference sequence). The CDR3 is CASSIFRGNTEAFF. For the CDR3, the DNA is TGTGCCAGCAGTATTTTTAGGGGGAACACTGAAGCTTTCTTT.

The chain recombines TRBV28 with TRBJ2-7; D uncertain. The CDR3 spans 11 residues. V dropped 5 bases and J dropped 3 bases, with 5 bases sitting between them. Germline values: CDR1 MDHEN, CDR2 SYDVKM. The CDR3 spells CASSPLYEQYF. The CDR3 coding sequence is TGTGCCAGCAGTCCCCTCTACGAGCAGTACTTC.

The genes are TRBV9 and TRBJ2-5; the D call may be TRBD1 or TRBD2 (5 bases each). Germline lookup yields CDR1 SGDLS and CDR2 YYNGEE. V was clipped by 3 bases and J by 1 base, with 10 bases between them. The length of the CDR3 is 14 residues. The CDR3 bases are TGTGCCAGCAGCGCATGGGACGGCCAAGAGACCCAGTACTTC. Protein sequence: CASSAWDGQETQYF.

J is TRBJ2-7 and V is TRBV5-6; 8 nucleotides line up with TRBD1. The CDR3 length is 13 residues. Germline V gene sequence: CDR1 SGHDT, CDR2 YYEEEE. V was pared by 2 bases and J by 2 bases, with 0 bases of the junction left unmatched. The CDR3 loop is CASSLQGAYEQYF. The CDR3, as DNA: TGTGCCAGCAGCTTACAGGGGGCCTACGAGCAGTACTTC.

The gene calls are TRBV10-2 and TRBJ2-7, with TRBD1 matching over 8 bases. The junction had 5 bases not matched to a gene; V was cut back by 4 bases and J by 3 bases. This CDR3 region has 14 residues. From germline, CDR1 is WSHSY and CDR2 SAAADI. CDR3 sequence (DNA): TGCGCCAGCAGTGCAGGGGGCGGAAACTACGAGCAGTACTTC. Protein sequence: CASSAGGGNYEQYF.

This clone came up once. This chain joins TRBV6-6 and TRBJ2-7; D unclear. The V gene lost 0 bases and the J gene lost 1 base, with 13 bases spanning the gap. CDR3 length: 16 amino acids. Germline V gene sequence: CDR1 MNHNY, CDR2 SVGAGI (reference sequence). In DNA form, the CDR3 reads TGTGCCAGCAGTTACTCCGACTTTTCACTTTCCTACGAGCAGTACTTC. This gives the protein CASSYSDFSLSYEQYF.

This chain uses TRBV4-1 with TRBJ2-3; no clear D gene. The germline CDR1 and CDR2 sequences are MGHRA and YSYEKL. Trimming shortened V by 3 bases and J by 3 bases, and 13 bases separated the two germline ends. The CDR3 contains 15 residues. This CDR3 is CASSQYPRPTDTQYF. The CDR3 DNA reads as TGCGCCAGCAGCCAGTATCCAAGGCCTACAGATACGCAGTATTTT.

The rearrangement links TRBV18 to TRBJ2-7; D is possibly TRBD1 or TRBD2 (6 bases each). The CDR3 spans 18 residues. V was cut by 3 bases and J by 2 bases, with 23 bases left in between. In germline, CDR1 is KGHSH, CDR2 LQKENI. CDR3 coding DNA: TGTGCCAGCTCACCGTGGGGGGCTTTACGCGGGGACCCCTACGAGCAGTACTTC. This translates into CASSPWGALRGDPYEQYF.

The chain employs TRBV7-9 and TRBJ2-2; 7 bases agree with TRBD1. The trim removed 5 bases at V and 6 bases at J, leaving 15 bases unmatched. This CDR3 contains 17 residues. Germline loops: CDR1 SEHNR, CDR2 FQNEAQ (reference sequence). The CDR3, as DNA: TGTGCCAGCAGCCCCCGACAGGGATCGACCCGGGCCGGGGAGCTGTTTTTT. Encoded protein: CASSPRQGSTRAGELFF.

This clone was detected a few times. This sequence joins TRBV29-1 and TRBJ1-2; no clear D. This CDR3 region has 12 residues. Germline CDR1 SQVTM, CDR2 ANQGSEA. Trimming left V 7 bases short and J 1 base short, with 10 bases between. CDR3 protein: CSAGSDNYGYTF. As DNA, the CDR3 is TGCAGCGCCGGGTCGGATAACTATGGCTACACCTTC.

The chain employs TRBV9 and TRBJ1-1; weak D call: TRBD1 (5 bases). The CDR3 sequence is 15 residues long. CDR1 is SGDLS, CDR2 YYNGEE, per germline. Trimming cost V 0 bases and J 4 bases, with 13 bases left between them. CDR3 bases: TGTGCCAGCAGCGTAGTAATGGACATAGGCACTGAAGCTTTCTTT. Amino acids: CASSVVMDIGTEAFF.

The chain recombines TRBV20-1 with TRBJ2-7; D remains unclear. V shed 1 base and J shed 5 bases, with 6 bases lying between them. CDR1 is DFQATT and CDR2 is SNEGSKA in the germline V gene (reference sequence). This CDR3 spans 11 amino acids. CDR3 region: CSARVVDEQYF. The CDR3 DNA reads as TGCAGTGCTAGAGTTGTGGACGAGCAGTACTTC.

The chain couples TRBV4-1 to TRBJ2-1, with TRBD1 matching 10 bases. CDR1 and CDR2 from the germline V gene are MGHRA and YSYEKL. J was trimmed by 7 bases and V by 3 bases; bases with no gene match: 12. The CDR3 runs 17 residues. The CDR3 loop is CASSHVPDRGRRNEQFF. In DNA, the CDR3 is TGCGCCAGCAGCCACGTACCCGACAGGGGGCGCCGGAATGAGCAGTTCTTC.